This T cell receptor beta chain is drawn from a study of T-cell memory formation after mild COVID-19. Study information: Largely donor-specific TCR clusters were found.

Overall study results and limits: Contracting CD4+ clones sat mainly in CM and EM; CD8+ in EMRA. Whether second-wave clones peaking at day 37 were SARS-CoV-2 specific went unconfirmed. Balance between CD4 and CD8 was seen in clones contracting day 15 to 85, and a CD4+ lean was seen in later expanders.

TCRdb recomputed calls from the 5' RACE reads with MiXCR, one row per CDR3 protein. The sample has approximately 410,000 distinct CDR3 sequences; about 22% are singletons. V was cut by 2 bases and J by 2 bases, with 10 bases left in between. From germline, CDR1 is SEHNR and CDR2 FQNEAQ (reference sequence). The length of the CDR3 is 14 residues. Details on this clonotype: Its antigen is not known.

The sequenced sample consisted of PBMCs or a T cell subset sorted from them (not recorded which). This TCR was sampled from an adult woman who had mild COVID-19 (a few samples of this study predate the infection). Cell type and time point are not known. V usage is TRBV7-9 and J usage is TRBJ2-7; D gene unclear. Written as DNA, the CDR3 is TGTGCCAGCAGCTTACGCGCTGCGACCTACGAGCAGTACTTC. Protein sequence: CASSLRAATYEQYF.